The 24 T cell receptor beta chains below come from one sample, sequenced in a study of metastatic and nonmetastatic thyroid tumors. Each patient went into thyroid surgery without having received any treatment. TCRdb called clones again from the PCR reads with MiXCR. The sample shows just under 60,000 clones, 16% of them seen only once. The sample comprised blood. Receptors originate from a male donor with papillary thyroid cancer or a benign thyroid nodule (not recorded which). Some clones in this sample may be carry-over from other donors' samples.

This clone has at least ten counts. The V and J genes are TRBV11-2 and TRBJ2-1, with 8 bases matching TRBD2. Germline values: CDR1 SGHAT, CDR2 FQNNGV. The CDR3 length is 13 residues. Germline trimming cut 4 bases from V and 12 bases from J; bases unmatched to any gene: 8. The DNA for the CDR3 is TGTGCCAGCAGCTCCCCTACTAGCGGACCGCAGTTCTTC. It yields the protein CASSSPTSGPQFF.

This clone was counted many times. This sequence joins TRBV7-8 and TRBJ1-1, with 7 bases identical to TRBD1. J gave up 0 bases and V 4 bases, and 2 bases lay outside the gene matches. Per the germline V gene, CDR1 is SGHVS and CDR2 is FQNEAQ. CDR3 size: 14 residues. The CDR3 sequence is CASSWTGMNTEAFF. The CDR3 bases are TGTGCCAGCAGCTGGACAGGCATGAACACTGAAGCTTTCTTT.

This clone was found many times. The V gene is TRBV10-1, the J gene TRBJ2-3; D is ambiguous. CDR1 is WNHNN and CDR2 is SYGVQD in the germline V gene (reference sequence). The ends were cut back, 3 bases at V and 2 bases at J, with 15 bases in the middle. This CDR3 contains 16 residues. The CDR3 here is CASSDPYEEPTDTQYF. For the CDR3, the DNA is TGCGCCAGCAGTGACCCCTACGAGGAGCCCACAGATACGCAGTATTTT.

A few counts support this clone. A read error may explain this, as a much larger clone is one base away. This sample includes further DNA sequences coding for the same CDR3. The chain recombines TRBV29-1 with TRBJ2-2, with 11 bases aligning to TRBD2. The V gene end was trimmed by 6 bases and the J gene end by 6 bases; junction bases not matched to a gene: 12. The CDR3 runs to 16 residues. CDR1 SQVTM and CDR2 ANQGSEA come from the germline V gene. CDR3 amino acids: CSVTGTSGSLAGELFF. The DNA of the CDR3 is TGCAGCGTGACCGGGACTAGCGGTAGCTTGGCCGGGGAGCTGTTTTTT.

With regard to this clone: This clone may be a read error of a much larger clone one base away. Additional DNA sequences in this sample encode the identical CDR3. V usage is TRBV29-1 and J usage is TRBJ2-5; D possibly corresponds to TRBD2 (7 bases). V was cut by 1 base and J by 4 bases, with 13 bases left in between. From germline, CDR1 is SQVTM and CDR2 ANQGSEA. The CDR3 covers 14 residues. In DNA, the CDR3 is TGCAGCGTTGAAGCTCGGGGGGCGGGAGAGACCCAGTACTTC. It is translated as CSVEARGAGETQYF.

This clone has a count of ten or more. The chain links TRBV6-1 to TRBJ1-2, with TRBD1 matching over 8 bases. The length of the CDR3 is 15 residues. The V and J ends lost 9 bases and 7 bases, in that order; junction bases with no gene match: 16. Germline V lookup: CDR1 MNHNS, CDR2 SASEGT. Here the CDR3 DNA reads TGTGCCAGTAGTCAAACAGGGGGAGGGTCGGGTGGCTACACCTTC. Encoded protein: CASSQTGGGSGGYTF.

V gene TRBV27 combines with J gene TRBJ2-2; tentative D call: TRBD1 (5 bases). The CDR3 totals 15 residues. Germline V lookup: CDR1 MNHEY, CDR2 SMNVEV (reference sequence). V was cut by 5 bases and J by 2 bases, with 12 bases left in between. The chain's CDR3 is CASSTRTSNTGELFF. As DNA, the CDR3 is TGTGCCAGCAGTACCCGGACAAGTAACACCGGGGAGCTGTTTTTT.

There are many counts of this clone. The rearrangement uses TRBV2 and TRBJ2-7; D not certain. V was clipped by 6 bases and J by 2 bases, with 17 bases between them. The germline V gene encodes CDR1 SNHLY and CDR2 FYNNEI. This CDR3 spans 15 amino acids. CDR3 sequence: CASSSSRNPTYEQYV. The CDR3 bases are TGTGCCAGCAGCTCCTCCCGGAACCCCACCTACGAGCAGTACGTC.

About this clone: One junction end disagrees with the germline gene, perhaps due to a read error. The CDR3: CASSPGDRAGNQSQHF. The CDR3 DNA follows: TGTGCCAGCAGCCCAGGAGACAGGGCGGGCAATCAGTCCCAGCATTTT. This chain joins TRBV11-2 and TRBJ1-5; TRBD1 aligns across 7 bases. Germline CDR1 reads SGHAT; CDR2 reads FQNNGV. The length of the CDR3 is 16 residues.

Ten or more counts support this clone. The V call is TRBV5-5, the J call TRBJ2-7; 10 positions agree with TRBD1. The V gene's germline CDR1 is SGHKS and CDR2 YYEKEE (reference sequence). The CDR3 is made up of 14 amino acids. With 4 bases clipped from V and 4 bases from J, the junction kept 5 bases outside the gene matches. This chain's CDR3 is CASSIGDRGYEQYV. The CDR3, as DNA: TGTGCCAGCAGCATAGGGGACAGGGGATACGAGCAGTACGTC.

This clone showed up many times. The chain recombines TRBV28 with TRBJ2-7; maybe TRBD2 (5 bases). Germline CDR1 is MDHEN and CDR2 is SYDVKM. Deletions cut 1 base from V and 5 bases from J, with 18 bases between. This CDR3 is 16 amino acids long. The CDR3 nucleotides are TGTGCCAGCAGTTTATTTTATGGCCAAATCGGGGACGAGCAGTACTTC. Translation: CASSLFYGQIGDEQYF.

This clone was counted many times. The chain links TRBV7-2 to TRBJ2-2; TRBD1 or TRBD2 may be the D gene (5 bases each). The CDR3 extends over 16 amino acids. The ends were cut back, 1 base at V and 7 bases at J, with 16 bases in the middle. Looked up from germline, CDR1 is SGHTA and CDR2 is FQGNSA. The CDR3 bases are TGTGCCAGCAGCTTAGGGGGCGTACGGGGCGGCGGGGAGCTGTTTTTT. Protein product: CASSLGGVRGGGELFF.

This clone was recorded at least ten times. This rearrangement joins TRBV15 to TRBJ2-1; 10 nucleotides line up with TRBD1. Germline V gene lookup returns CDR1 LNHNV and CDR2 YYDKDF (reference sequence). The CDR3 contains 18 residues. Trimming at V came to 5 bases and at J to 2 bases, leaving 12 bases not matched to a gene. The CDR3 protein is CATSGSRQGAIAYNEQFF. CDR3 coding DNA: TGTGCCACCAGCGGGTCCAGACAGGGGGCGATTGCCTACAATGAGCAGTTCTTC.

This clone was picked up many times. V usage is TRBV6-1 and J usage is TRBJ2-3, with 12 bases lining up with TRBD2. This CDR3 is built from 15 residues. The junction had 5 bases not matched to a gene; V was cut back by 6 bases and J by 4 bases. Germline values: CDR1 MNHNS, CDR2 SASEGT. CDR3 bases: TGTGCCAGCAGCAAACTAGCGGGAGGCGCAGATACGCAGTATTTT. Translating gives CASSKLAGGADTQYF.

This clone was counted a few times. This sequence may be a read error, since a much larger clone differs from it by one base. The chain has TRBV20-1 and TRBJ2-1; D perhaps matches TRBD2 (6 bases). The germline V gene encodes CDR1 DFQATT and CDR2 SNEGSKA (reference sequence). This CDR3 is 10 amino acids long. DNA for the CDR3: TGCAGCCCGCGGGGCTATGAGCAGTTCTTC. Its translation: CSPRGYEQFF.

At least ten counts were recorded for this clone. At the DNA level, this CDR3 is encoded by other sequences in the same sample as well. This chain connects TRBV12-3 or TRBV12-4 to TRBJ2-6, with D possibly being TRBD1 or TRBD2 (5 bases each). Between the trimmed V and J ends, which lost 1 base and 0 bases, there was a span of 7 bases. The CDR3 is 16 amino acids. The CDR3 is CASSLGGVSGANVLTF. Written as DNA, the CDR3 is TGTGCCAGCAGTTTAGGAGGGGTCTCTGGGGCCAACGTCCTGACTTTC.

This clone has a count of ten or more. For the CDR3, the DNA is TGCAGTGCCCACACCGACAGGGCGGGAGGCTACACCTTC. This gives the protein CSAHTDRAGGYTF. The rearrangement joins TRBV20-1 to TRBJ1-2; 7 bases align to TRBD1. In germline, CDR1 is DFQATT, CDR2 SNEGSKA (reference sequence). The CDR3 extends over 13 amino acids. V dropped 6 bases and J dropped 8; count of bases not matched to a gene: 12.

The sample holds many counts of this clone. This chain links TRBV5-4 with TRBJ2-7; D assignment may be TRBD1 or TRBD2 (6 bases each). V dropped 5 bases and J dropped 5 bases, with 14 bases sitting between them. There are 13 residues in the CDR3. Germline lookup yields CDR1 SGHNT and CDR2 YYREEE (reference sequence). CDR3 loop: CASSRSGAHEQYV. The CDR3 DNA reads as TGTGCCAGCAGTCGGTCGGGGGCTCACGAGCAGTACGTC.

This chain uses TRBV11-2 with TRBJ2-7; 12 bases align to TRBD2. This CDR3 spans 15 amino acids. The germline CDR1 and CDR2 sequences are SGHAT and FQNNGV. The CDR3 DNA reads TGTGCCATCAGCCATCATCCTAGCGGGAGGGGCGAGCAGTACGTC. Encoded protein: CAISHHPSGRGEQYV.

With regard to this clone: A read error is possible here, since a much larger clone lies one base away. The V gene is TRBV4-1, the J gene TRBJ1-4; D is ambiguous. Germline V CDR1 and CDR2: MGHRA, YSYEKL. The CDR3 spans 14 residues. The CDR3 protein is CANSPDGYNEKLFF. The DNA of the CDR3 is TGCGCCAACAGCCCGGACGGGTATAATGAAAAACTGTTTTTT.

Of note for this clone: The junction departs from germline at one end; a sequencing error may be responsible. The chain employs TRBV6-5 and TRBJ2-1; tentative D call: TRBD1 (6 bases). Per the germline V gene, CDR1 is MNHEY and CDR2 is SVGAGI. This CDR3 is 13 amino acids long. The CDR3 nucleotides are TGTGCCAGCGGTTACGTCCAGGGGAATGAGCAGTTCTTC. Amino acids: CASGYVQGNEQFF.

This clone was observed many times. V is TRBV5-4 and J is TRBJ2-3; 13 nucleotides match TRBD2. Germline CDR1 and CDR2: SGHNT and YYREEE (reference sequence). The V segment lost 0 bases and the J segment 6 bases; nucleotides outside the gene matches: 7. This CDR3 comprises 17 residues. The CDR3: CASSLAGTSGMTDTQYF. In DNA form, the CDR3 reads TGTGCCAGCAGCTTGGCAGGGACTAGCGGGATGACCGATACGCAGTATTTT.

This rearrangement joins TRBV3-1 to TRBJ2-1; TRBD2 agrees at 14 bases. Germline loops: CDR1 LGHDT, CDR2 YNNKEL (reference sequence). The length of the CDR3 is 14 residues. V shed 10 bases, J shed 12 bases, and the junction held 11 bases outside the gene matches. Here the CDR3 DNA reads TGTGCCATCATCCAAGGGACTAGCGGGAGACCGCAGTTCTTC. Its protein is CAIIQGTSGRPQFF.

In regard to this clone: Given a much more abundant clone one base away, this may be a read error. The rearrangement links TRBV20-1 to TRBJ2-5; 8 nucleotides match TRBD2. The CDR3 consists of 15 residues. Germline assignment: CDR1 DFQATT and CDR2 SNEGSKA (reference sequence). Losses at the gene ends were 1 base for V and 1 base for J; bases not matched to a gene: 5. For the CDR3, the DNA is TGCAGTGCTAGAGGGTTAGCGGGGTCCCAAGAGACCCAGTACTTC. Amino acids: CSARGLAGSQETQYF.